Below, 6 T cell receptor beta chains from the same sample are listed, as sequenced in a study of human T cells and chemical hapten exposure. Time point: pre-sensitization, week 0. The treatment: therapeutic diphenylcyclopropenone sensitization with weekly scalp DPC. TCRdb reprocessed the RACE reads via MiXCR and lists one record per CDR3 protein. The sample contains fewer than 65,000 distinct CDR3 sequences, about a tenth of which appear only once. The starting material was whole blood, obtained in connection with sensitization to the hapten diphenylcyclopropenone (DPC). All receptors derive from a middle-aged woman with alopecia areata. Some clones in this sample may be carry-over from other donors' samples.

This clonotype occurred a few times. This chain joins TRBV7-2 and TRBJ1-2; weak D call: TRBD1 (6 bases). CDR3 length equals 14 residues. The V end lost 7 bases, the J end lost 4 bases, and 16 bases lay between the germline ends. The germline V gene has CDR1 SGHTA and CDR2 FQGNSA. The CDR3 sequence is CASNIAGAVYGYTF. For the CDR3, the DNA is TGTGCCAGCAACATAGCAGGGGCTGTCTATGGCTACACCTTC.

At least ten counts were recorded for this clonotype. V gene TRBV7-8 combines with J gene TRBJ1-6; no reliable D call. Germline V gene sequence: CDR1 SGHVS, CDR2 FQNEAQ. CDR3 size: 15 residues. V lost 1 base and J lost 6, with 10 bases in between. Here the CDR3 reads CASSLGSQSNSPLHF. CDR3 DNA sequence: TGTGCCAGCAGCTTAGGGTCCCAGAGTAATTCACCCCTCCACTTT.

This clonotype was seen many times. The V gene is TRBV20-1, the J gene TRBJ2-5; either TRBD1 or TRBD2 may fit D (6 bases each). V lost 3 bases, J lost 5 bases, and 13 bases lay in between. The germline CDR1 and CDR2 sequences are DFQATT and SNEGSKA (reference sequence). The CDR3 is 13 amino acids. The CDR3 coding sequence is TGCAGTGCTAGTCCGGGGGCGGCGGAGACCCAGTACTTC. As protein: CSASPGAAETQYF.

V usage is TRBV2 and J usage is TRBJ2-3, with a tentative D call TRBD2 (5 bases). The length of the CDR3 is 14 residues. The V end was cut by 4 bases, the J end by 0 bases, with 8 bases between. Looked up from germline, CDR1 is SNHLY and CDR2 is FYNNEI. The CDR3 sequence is CASSVLASTDTQYF. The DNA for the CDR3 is TGTGCCAGCAGTGTCCTAGCTAGCACAGATACGCAGTATTTT.

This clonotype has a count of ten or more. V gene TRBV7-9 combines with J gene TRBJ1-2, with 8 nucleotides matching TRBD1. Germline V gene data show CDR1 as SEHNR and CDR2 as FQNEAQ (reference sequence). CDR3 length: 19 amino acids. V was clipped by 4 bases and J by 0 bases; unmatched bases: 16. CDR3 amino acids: CASSSDRKGQELPNYGYTF. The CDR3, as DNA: TGTGCCAGCAGCTCCGATAGAAAGGGACAGGAACTACCTAACTATGGCTACACCTTC.

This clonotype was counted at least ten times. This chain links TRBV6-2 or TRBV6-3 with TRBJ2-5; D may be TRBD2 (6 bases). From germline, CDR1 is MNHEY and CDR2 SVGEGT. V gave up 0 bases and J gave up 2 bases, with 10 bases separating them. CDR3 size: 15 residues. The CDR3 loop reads CASSYSLGGQETQYF. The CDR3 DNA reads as TGTGCCAGCAGTTACTCGCTGGGGGGACAAGAGACCCAGTACTTC.